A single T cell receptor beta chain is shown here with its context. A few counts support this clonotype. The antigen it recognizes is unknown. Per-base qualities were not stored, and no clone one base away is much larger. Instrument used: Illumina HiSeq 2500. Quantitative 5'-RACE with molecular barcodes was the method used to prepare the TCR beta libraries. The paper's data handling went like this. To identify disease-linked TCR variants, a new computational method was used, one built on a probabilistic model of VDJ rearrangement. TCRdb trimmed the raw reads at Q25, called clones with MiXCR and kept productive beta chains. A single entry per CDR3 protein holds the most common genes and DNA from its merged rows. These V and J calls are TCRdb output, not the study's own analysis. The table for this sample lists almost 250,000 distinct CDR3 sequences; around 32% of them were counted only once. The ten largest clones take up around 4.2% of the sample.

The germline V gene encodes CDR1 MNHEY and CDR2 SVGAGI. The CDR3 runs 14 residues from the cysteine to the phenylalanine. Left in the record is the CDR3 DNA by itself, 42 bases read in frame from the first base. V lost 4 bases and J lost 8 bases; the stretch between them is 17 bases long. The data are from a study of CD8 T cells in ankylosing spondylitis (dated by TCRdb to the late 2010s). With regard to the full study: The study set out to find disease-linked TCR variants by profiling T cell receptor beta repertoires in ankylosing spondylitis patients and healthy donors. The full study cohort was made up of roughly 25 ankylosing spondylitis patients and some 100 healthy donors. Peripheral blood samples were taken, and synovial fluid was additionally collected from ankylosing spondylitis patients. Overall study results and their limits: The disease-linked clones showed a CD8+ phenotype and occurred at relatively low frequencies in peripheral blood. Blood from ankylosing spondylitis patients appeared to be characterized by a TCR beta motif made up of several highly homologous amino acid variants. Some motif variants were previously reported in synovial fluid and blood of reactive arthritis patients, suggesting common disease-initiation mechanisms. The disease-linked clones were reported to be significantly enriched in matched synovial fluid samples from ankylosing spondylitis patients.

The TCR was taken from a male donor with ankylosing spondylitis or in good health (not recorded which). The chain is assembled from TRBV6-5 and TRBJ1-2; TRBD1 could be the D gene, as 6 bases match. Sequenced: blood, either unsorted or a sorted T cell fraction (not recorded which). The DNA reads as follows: TGTGCCAGCAGTTCGACAGGACCAACGGAGGGCTACACCTTC. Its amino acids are CASSSTGPTEGYTF.